The 23 T cell receptor beta chains in this list originate from one sample, sequenced in a study of blood T cell repertoires in COVID-19. Measured with immunoSEQ multiplex PCR; TCRdb has only the in-frame clones, and not every one. This repertoire shows some 370,000 clones, roughly 89% found once; its top ten account for 6.5%. The sequenced sample consisted of peripheral blood. These receptors came from a man aged 18 to 29 with active or convalescent COVID-19.

The chain uses TRBV7-3 and TRBJ2-3; possible D gene TRBD1, 7 bases. Germline assignment: CDR1 SGHTA and CDR2 FQGTGA. Trimming cost V 4 bases and J 9 bases, with 14 bases left between them. The CDR3 covers 13 residues. The CDR3 is CASSSAGQSTQYF. DNA for the CDR3: TGTGCCAGCAGCTCGGCGGGACAGTCGACGCAGTATTTT.

This clone was found once. J is TRBJ1-1 and V is TRBV2; D unresolved. Trimming left V 6 bases short and J 0 bases short, with 11 bases between. This CDR3 is 14 amino acids long. Germline V lookup: CDR1 SNHLY, CDR2 FYNNEI. This CDR3 reads CASRAFLMNTEAFF. The CDR3 DNA reads as TGTGCCAGCAGAGCTTTTTTAATGAACACTGAAGCTTTCTTT.

The chain links TRBV7-8 to TRBJ2-3; D not resolved. CDR3 size: 16 residues. CDR1 and CDR2 (germline): SGHVS, FQNEAQ. V lost 0 bases, J lost 1 base, and 11 bases lay in between. The CDR3 sequence is CASSLASPAGTDTQYF. The CDR3 region has the DNA TGTGCCAGCAGCTTAGCTTCCCCCGCAGGCACAGATACGCAGTATTTT.

The rearrangement links TRBV5-8 to TRBJ1-2; 7 positions agree with TRBD1. Looked up from germline, CDR1 is SGHTS and CDR2 is YDEGEE. V lost 4 bases and J lost 4; bases outside the gene matches: 10. CDR3 length equals 15 residues. This CDR3 is CASSKGQARGYGYTF. The CDR3 DNA follows: TGTGCCAGCAGCAAAGGACAGGCCCGTGGCTATGGCTACACCTTC.

As regards this clone: Other DNA sequences in the sample encode the same CDR3. The rearrangement uses TRBV4-2 and TRBJ1-2; TRBD1 might be the D (5 bases). Trimming cost V 1 base and J 2 bases, with 8 bases left between them. Germline values: CDR1 LGHNA, CDR2 YNFKEQ. The CDR3 is 14 amino acids. CDR3 nucleotide sequence: TGTGCCAGCAGCCAAGTAGGGGCGAACTATGGCTACACCTTC. Translating gives CASSQVGANYGYTF.

Remarks on this clone: In the same sample, other DNA sequences code for this CDR3. CDR3 DNA: TGTGCCAGCAGTTTACAGGGGAACTATGGCTACACCTTC. This gives the protein CASSLQGNYGYTF. The gene calls are TRBV27 and TRBJ1-2, with D perhaps matching TRBD1 (6 bases). This CDR3 spans 13 amino acids. CDR1 is MNHEY and CDR2 is SMNVEV in the germline V gene (reference sequence). Trimming removed 2 bases from V and 2 bases from J, with 6 bases in between.

The chain employs TRBV12-3 or TRBV12-4 and TRBJ2-7; 7 nucleotides align to TRBD2. V shed 3 bases, J shed 7 bases, and the junction held 6 bases outside the gene matches. CDR3 length: 13 residues. The chain's CDR3 is CASSLWEAGEQYF. CDR3 DNA sequence: TGTGCCAGCAGTTTGTGGGAAGCGGGGGAGCAGTACTTC.

The chain is built from TRBV5-1 and TRBJ2-2; 7 bases map to TRBD1. Germline values: CDR1 SGHRS, CDR2 YFSETQ. V dropped 4 bases and J dropped 0; count of bases not matched to a gene: 6. The CDR3 is 16 residues long. As DNA, the CDR3 is TGCGCCAGCAGCCCAGGGACAGTCGCGAACACCGGGGAGCTGTTTTTT. Translating it yields CASSPGTVANTGELFF.

The rearrangement links TRBV6-2 or TRBV6-3 to TRBJ2-6; D might be TRBD2 (5 bases). Germline V gene data show CDR1 as MNHEY and CDR2 as SVGEGT. The germline V and J ends were trimmed by 3 bases and 2 bases, with 8 bases remaining between them. CDR3 length: 15 amino acids. For the CDR3, the DNA is TGTGCCAGCAGTTATATGAGGGCTGGGGCCAACGTCCTGACTTTC. Protein product: CASSYMRAGANVLTF.

This chain connects TRBV9 to TRBJ2-5, with a tentative D call TRBD2 (5 bases). CDR1 is SGDLS and CDR2 is YYNGEE in the germline V gene. Between the trimmed V and J ends, which lost 4 bases and 1 base, there was a span of 14 bases. CDR3 length: 15 residues. CDR3 in DNA: TGTGCCAGCAGCCTCCCGAGCGGATCCCAAGAGACCCAGTACTTC. This translates into CASSLPSGSQETQYF.

The chain couples TRBV4-2 to TRBJ1-1; TRBD1 matches 7 bases. This CDR3 comprises 15 residues. The V gene end was trimmed by 4 bases and the J gene end by 4 bases; junction bases not matched to a gene: 9. Germline-derived CDR1 and CDR2 are LGHNA and YNFKEQ. The CDR3 DNA is TGTGCCAGCAGCCTAAACAGGGGATCCGCCACTGAAGCTTTCTTT. This sequence encodes CASSLNRGSATEAFF.

The J gene is TRBJ1-3, the V gene TRBV4-3; no definite D call. With 0 bases removed from V and 3 bases from J, the gap between germline ends came to 12 bases. CDR1 is LGHNA and CDR2 is YSLEER in the germline V gene. This CDR3 contains 16 residues. CDR3 in amino acids: CASSQDLVSGGNTIYF. The CDR3 DNA reads TGCGCCAGCAGCCAAGATCTCGTCTCGGGTGGAAACACCATATATTTT.

The chain carries TRBV11-2 and TRBJ2-7; 8 bases agree with TRBD1. Germline loops: CDR1 SGHAT, CDR2 FQNNGV. The CDR3 consists of 14 residues. With V trimmed by 4 bases and J by 2 bases, 4 bases remained unmatched. The CDR3 spells CASSSSDRAYEQYF. The DNA of the CDR3 is TGTGCCAGCAGCTCTTCGGACAGGGCCTACGAGCAGTACTTC.

This clone was seen more than once but under ten times. The chain uses TRBV6-6 and TRBJ2-2; D is perhaps TRBD1 (6 bases). This CDR3 is built from 15 residues. Germline-derived CDR1 and CDR2 are MNHNY and SVGAGI (reference sequence). Deletions cut 6 bases from V and 4 bases from J, with 15 bases between. The CDR3 region is CASRQGGSGTGELFF. DNA for the CDR3: TGTGCCAGCAGGCAAGGGGGTTCGGGCACCGGGGAGCTGTTTTTT.

V gene TRBV5-1 combines with J gene TRBJ1-2; D uncertain. V lost 3 bases and J 4 bases, leaving 10 bases between the germline ends. CDR3 size: 13 residues. The germline gives CDR1 SGHRS, CDR2 YFSETQ. CDR3: CASSWEGGYGYTF. The CDR3, as DNA: TGCGCCAGCAGCTGGGAGGGTGGCTATGGCTACACCTTC.

The chain employs TRBV5-1 and TRBJ2-2; 7 nucleotides match TRBD1. V shed 5 bases, J shed 0 bases, and the junction held 4 bases outside the gene matches. Germline V CDR1 and CDR2: SGHRS, YFSETQ. This CDR3 has 15 residues. In DNA form, the CDR3 reads TGCGCCAGCAGTAGTCAGGGGGCGAACACCGGGGAGCTGTTTTTT. Its translation: CASSSQGANTGELFF.

The gene calls are TRBV7-3 and TRBJ2-3; 9 bases fit TRBD2. The trim removed 4 bases at V and 4 bases at J, leaving 3 bases unmatched. The CDR3 sequence is 14 residues long. Germline V lookup: CDR1 SGHTA, CDR2 FQGTGA. The CDR3 DNA sequence: TGTGCCAGCAGCTCCGGACTAGCGTCAGATACGCAGTATTTT. It is translated as CASSSGLASDTQYF. Full variable domain (rest looked up from reference TRBV7-3 and TRBJ2-3): GAGVSQTPSNKVTEKGKYVELRCDPISGHTALYWYRQSLGQGPEFLIYFQGTGAADDSGLPNDRFFAVRPEGSVSTLKIQRTERGDSAVYLCASSSGLASDTQYFGPGTRLTVL.

This chain links TRBV6-1 with TRBJ1-6; 9 nucleotides agree with TRBD1. The CDR3 is 19 amino acids. Germline CDR1 reads MNHNS; CDR2 reads SASEGT. The V segment lost 4 bases and the J segment 6 bases; nucleotides outside the gene matches: 16. The CDR3 DNA sequence: TGTGCCAGCAGTGGACCGGGACAGGGATCGGTCTTTCGTAATTCACCCCTCCACTTT. Translating gives CASSGPGQGSVFRNSPLHF.

J is TRBJ2-4 and V is TRBV11-2, with TRBD2 matching over 14 bases. This CDR3 is built from 17 residues. The germline V gene encodes CDR1 SGHAT and CDR2 FQNNGV. J lost 3 bases, V lost 5 bases, and 6 bases had no gene match. CDR3 protein: CASSRLAGGPSKNIQYF. CDR3 coding DNA: TGTGCCAGCAGCCGACTAGCGGGAGGGCCTAGCAAAAACATTCAGTACTTC.

This chain uses TRBV3-1 (or the pseudogene TRBV3-2) with TRBJ2-7; TRBD2 aligns across 7 bases. J was trimmed by 4 bases and V by 0 bases; bases with no gene match: 9. CDR1 is LGHDT, CDR2 YNNKEL, per germline (reference sequence). This CDR3 contains 16 residues. The CDR3 here is CASSQEAAGPSYEQYF. The CDR3 DNA reads as TGTGCCAGCAGCCAAGAGGCAGCGGGGCCCTCGTACGAGCAGTACTTC.

This chain joins TRBV10-3 and TRBJ2-7; 7 bases align to TRBD1. The germline gives CDR1 ENHRY, CDR2 SYGVKD. The CDR3 covers 14 residues. Trimming cost V 2 bases and J 5 bases; bases outside gene matches: 6. The CDR3 loop reads CAISEPDRVHEQYF. The DNA of the CDR3 is TGTGCCATCAGTGAGCCCGACAGGGTCCACGAGCAGTACTTC.

The V and J genes are TRBV24-1 and TRBJ2-2; D may be TRBD1 (5 bases). The CDR3 spans 12 residues. V was cut by 6 bases and J by 11 bases, with 12 bases left in between. Germline V lookup: CDR1 KGHDR, CDR2 SFDVKD. CDR3 in amino acids: CATSRGVGELFF. CDR3 nucleotide sequence: TGTGCCACCAGTAGGGGTGTAGGAGAGCTGTTTTTT.

The rearrangement links TRBV4-3 to TRBJ2-1; a possible D gene is TRBD2 (5 bases). This CDR3 comprises 15 residues. Germline V CDR1 and CDR2: LGHNA, YSLEER. The germline V and J ends were trimmed by 2 bases and 0 bases, with 8 bases remaining between them. The CDR3 loop reads CASSQRGSSYNEQFF. The DNA of the CDR3 is TGCGCCAGCAGCCAACGGGGATCCTCCTACAATGAGCAGTTCTTC.